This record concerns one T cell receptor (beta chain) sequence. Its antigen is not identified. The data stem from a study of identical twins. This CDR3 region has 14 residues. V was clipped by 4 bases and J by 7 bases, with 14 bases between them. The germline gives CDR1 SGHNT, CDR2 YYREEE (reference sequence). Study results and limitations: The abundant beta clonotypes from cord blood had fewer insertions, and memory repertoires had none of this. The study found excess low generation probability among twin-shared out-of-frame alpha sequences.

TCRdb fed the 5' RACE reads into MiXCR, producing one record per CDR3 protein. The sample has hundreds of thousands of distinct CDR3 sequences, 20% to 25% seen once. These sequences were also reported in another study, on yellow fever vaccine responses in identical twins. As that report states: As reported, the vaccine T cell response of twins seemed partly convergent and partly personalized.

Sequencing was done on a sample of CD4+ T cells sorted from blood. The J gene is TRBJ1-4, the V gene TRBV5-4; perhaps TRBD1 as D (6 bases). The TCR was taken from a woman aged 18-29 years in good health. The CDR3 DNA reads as TGTGCCAGCAGCCCCGGCAGGGGTGGTGAAAAACTGTTTTTT. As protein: CASSPGRGGEKLFF.